Listed below are T cell receptor beta chains from one sample, sequenced in a study of T cells after yellow fever vaccination. TCRdb called the 5' RACE reads again in MiXCR, with one record for every CDR3 protein. The sample comprises 500,000 to 650,000 distinct CDR3 sequences, around 17% of which are singletons, and 17% rests with the top ten. The source material was PBMCs, sampled 5 days after the first yellow fever vaccination. The receptors originated from a man aged 18-30 years who received the YFV17D yellow fever vaccine. Both conserved end residues are part of each CDR3. Each record gives: V gene, J gene, D gene, clone size, CDR3 DNA, CDR3 protein. A D gene is named only where the DNA matches it firmly. Clone size is shown for a subset of rows, as once, few, many or a class of expanded clone.

TRBV9,TRBJ1-1,TRBD1,NA,TGTGCCAGCAGCGCCCGCGACAGGGGTGGATGGACTGAAGCTTTCTTT,CASSARDRGGWTEAFF
TRBV7-2,TRBJ1-5,NA,NA,TGTGCCAGCAGCCCTCGGCGGAGCCGGGGATATCAGCCCCAGCATTTT,CASSPRRSRGYQPQHF
TRBV27,TRBJ1-6,NA,few,TGTGCCAGCAGTTTTAGCCCAGGGTATAATTCACCCCTCCACTTT,CASSFSPGYNSPLHF
TRBV9,TRBJ2-5,NA,NA,TGTGCCAGCAGCGTAGAGGGACGGGCCACAGAGACCCAGTACTTC,CASSVEGRATETQYF
TRBV5-1,TRBJ2-5,TRBD2,many,TGTGCCAGCAGCTTAGCGGGGCGCCAAGAGACCCAGTACTTC,CASSLAGRQETQYF
TRBV14,TRBJ2-7,NA,NA,TGTGCCAGCAGCCAAGGAGGCCGGGACCGCGCTCATGGCGAGCAGTACTTC,CASSQGGRDRAHGEQYF
TRBV27,TRBJ2-1,TRBD1,once,TGTGCCAGCAGTCTTTGGACAGGGGCGCATGAGCAGTTCTTC,CASSLWTGAHEQFF
TRBV12-3/TRBV12-4,TRBJ1-5,TRBD1,few,TGTGCCAGCAGTTTAGCGGGACAGGGGAATCAGCCCCAGCATTTT,CASSLAGQGNQPQHF
TRBV7-9,TRBJ2-5,NA,few,TGTGCCAGCAGCTTCTCCATCGAAGAGACCCAGTACTTC,CASSFSIEETQYF
TRBV11-2,TRBJ2-3,NA,NA,TGTGCCAGCAGCTTAGTGACTGGCTACTCAGATACGCAGTATTTT,CASSLVTGYSDTQYF
TRBV6-2/TRBV6-3,TRBJ2-7,TRBD1,NA,TGTGCCAGCAAGGCAGGGGGCACCTACGAGCAGTACTTC,CASKAGGTYEQYF
TRBV19,TRBJ2-3,TRBD2,NA,TGTGCCAGTAGAGGCGGGGGGGCACATACGCAGTATTTT,CASRGGGAHTQYF
TRBV5-5,TRBJ1-3,NA,few,TGTGCCAGCAGCTTGTCAGCGGGAAACACCATATATTTT,CASSLSAGNTIYF
TRBV5-1,TRBJ2-3,TRBD2,NA,TGCGCCAGCAGCTTCGTAGCGGGTACAAACACAGATACGCAGTATTTT,CASSFVAGTNTDTQYF
TRBV7-6,TRBJ2-7,TRBD2,NA,TGTGCCAGCAGCTTAGCGTCTAGCGGGGGGAACTACGAGCAGTACTTC,CASSLASSGGNYEQYF
TRBV12-3/TRBV12-4,TRBJ1-5,NA,many,TGTGCCAGCAGCCAGGGAGAAGGTCAGCCCCAGCATTTT,CASSQGEGQPQHF
TRBV5-1,TRBJ1-6,TRBD1,NA,TGCGCCAGCAGCTTCTACAGGGGTGTTGATTCACCCCTCCACTTT,CASSFYRGVDSPLHF
TRBV5-1,TRBJ2-2,NA,many,TGCGCCAGCAGCTTGTCGGCAGGGGACACCGGGGAGCTGTTTTTT,CASSLSAGDTGELFF
TRBV19,TRBJ2-3,NA,NA,TGTGCCAGTAGTATACCCCTCACAGATACGCAGTATTTT,CASSIPLTDTQYF
TRBV5-4,TRBJ2-3,NA,NA,TGTGCCAGCAGCTCCGAGGGGCGCTGGGATACGCAGTATTTT,CASSSEGRWDTQYF
TRBV5-1,TRBJ1-6,NA,many,TGCGCCAGCAGCTTGGGACAGGAGAATTCACCCCTCCACTTT,CASSLGQENSPLHF
TRBV7-9,TRBJ1-1,NA,few,TGTGCCAGCAGCTTAGCAGTGTTACTCCTTGAAGCTTTCTTT,CASSLAVLLLEAFF
TRBV5-1,TRBJ2-4,NA,NA,TGCGCCAGCAGCCCAGAGCCCGGGACAGCCAAAAACATTCAGTACTTC,CASSPEPGTAKNIQYF
TRBV28,TRBJ2-2,TRBD2,few,TGTGCCAGCAGTTTGCCACTAGCGTCCGGGGAGCTGTTTTTT,CASSLPLASGELFF
TRBV6-2/TRBV6-3,TRBJ2-1,TRBD1,few,TGTGCCAGCAGGCGGGACAGGGAGGGACATGAGCAGTTCTTC,CASRRDREGHEQFF
TRBV6-5,TRBJ2-2,TRBD1,NA,TGTGCCAGCAGTTCACCGGGACAGGGGAGCGGGGAGCTGTTTTTT,CASSSPGQGSGELFF
TRBV7-2,TRBJ2-5,NA,few,TGTGCCAGCAGTCGGACGCTATTGGAGACCCAGTACTTC,CASSRTLLETQYF
TRBV7-7,TRBJ2-5,NA,NA,TGTGCTAGCAGCCCGCCGACAGGGGAGGGGACCCAGTACTTC,CASSPPTGEGTQYF
TRBV18,TRBJ2-7,NA,NA,TGTGCCAGCTCAGCAGGACAGACCCTTTACGAGCAGTACTTC,CASSAGQTLYEQYF
TRBV7-9,TRBJ2-7,NA,many,TGTGCCAGCAGCCGCGACCACTCCTACGAGCAGTACTTC,CASSRDHSYEQYF
TRBV29-1,TRBJ1-2,TRBD1,NA,TGCAGCGGACAGGGGACCCACTATGGCTACACCTTC,CSGQGTHYGYTF
TRBV7-2,TRBJ2-1,TRBD2,NA,TGTGCCAGCAGCTTCCGGACTAGCGGGGGGTCTGAGCAGTTCTTC,CASSFRTSGGSEQFF
TRBV4-2,TRBJ1-2,NA,NA,TGTGCCAGCAGCCAAGGCCCAGACTATGGCTACACCTTC,CASSQGPDYGYTF